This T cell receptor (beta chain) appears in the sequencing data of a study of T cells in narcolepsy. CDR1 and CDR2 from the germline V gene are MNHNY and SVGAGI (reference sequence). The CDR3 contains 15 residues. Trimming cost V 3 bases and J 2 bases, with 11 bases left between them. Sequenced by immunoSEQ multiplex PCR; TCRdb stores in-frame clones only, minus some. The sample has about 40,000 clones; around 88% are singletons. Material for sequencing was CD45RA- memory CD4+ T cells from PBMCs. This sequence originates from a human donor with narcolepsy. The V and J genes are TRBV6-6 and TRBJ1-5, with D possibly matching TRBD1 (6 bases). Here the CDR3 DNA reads TGTGCCAGCAGTTATGGGGGCTATGGCAATCAGCCCCAGCATTTT. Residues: CASSYGGYGNQPQHF.